This is a list of T cell receptor beta chains from one sample in a study of T cell changes during pregnancy in multiple sclerosis. The repertoire was sequenced with immunoSEQ multiplex PCR; TCRdb's copy has only in-frame clones and lacks some. The sample records some 100,000 clones, almost 95% being singletons. The sequenced sample was peripheral blood, obtained before pregnancy. These TCRs come from a female donor with multiple sclerosis, enrolled in a pregnancy study. Both conserved end residues are part of each CDR3.

j_call,v_call,cdr3_aa
TRBJ1-2,TRBV7-6,CASSTTGTGDGYTF
TRBJ2-1,TRBV28,CASSSTSAGGGEQFF
TRBJ2-2,TRBV4-3,CASSQGLTGELFF
TRBJ1-1,TRBV19,CASSISSGGFEAFF
TRBJ2-7,TRBV6-6,CASSPLAGGLYEQYF
TRBJ2-7,TRBV27,CASSFGTGNRYEQYF
TRBJ2-6,TRBV6-1,CASIGGAGGANVLTF
TRBJ1-5,TRBV2,CASSEEQVGQPQHF
TRBJ1-5,TRBV5-6,CASTRGGRQPQHF
TRBJ2-3,TRBV11-2,CASSLGRVPDTQYF
TRBJ2-1,TRBV5-6,CASRPGTGGREQFF
TRBJ2-1,TRBV4-1,CASSQLAGGFNEQFF
TRBJ1-2,TRBV7-8,CASLGPTGGAGYTF
TRBJ1-1,TRBV14,CASSPNKGQNTEAFF
TRBJ2-7,TRBV30,CAWRSAQQGLQYF
TRBJ2-2,TRBV11-3,CASSPRDTNTGELFF
TRBJ2-3,TRBV5-1,CASSLSPNSGTDTQYF
TRBJ2-7,TRBV5-1,CASSLEGGTVYEQYF
TRBJ2-3,TRBV19,CASSQSPDTQYF
TRBJ1-1,TRBV28,CASSLRGSRYTEAFF
TRBJ1-1,TRBV19,CASSIGQAGLNTEAFF
TRBJ2-7,TRBV28,CASSVHSGRLGMGEQYF
TRBJ2-7,TRBV27,CASSFGAGATYEQYF
TRBJ2-1,TRBV7-9,CASSLGKQGASYNEQFF
TRBJ1-1,TRBV10-3,CAISESERDTEAFF
TRBJ2-1,TRBV6-1,CASSELGQGTVNEQFF
TRBJ2-1,TRBV2,CASIRNGGYNEQFF
TRBJ1-1,TRBV15,CATTLQGRTEAFF
TRBJ2-1,TRBV5-1,CASGGEGTKVPNEQFF
TRBJ2-7,TRBV27,CASKTGTTAYEQYF
TRBJ2-3,TRBV21-1,CASSPFRDTQYF
TRBJ2-3,TRBV28,CASSLGLADTDTQYF
TRBJ1-3,TRBV30,CAWSHPDRVGNTIYF
TRBJ2-7,TRBV27,CASGNSGRASEQYF
TRBJ1-3,TRBV19,CASSSGSSGNTIYF
TRBJ1-2,TRBV18,CASSPPGQGKGYTF
TRBJ2-1,TRBV19,CASSTGLKYNEQFF
TRBJ1-5,TRBV27,CASSFGGLSNQPQHF
TRBJ2-7,TRBV5-6,CASSQDSYEQYF
TRBJ1-2,TRBV4-1,CASSQVAPGYGYTF
TRBJ2-2,TRBV7-3,CASSRTSGRAGELFF
TRBJ2-1,TRBV4-1,CASSPPGLADEQFF
TRBJ1-1,TRBV7-3,CASSLSGFGTEAFF
TRBJ2-1,TRBV19,CASSSGGPYNEQFF
TRBJ2-1,TRBV30,CAWSFPGISNEQFF
TRBJ1-1,TRBV6-1,CASSQQGAGALAFF
TRBJ2-3,TRBV2,CASRDRQGTDTQYF
TRBJ2-7,TRBV2,CAIKSGTGTYEQYF
TRBJ2-5,TRBV27,CASSLLGGETQYF
TRBJ2-3,TRBV5-1,CASSSTTGLTDAGGRTDTQYF